What follows are 29 T cell receptor beta chains derived from one specimen sequenced in a study of spatial heterogeneity in lung cancer. TCRdb reprocessed the 5' RACE reads via MiXCR and lists one record per CDR3 protein. The profile shows tens of thousands of distinct CDR3 sequences, roughly 10% of them singletons. Time point described: blood at routine non-recurrence follow-up after resection. The source was PBMCs, collected at follow-up. The receptors derive from a female donor with early-stage non-small cell lung cancer.

The table lists this clonotype with many counts. V gene TRBV12-5 combines with J gene TRBJ1-5, with D possibly TRBD1 on 6 matching bases. There are 15 residues in the CDR3. Trimming cost V 4 bases and J 5 bases, with 15 bases left between them. Germline CDR1 is LGHNT and CDR2 is FRNRAP. The DNA for the CDR3 is TGTGCTAGTGGTTGGGGGCTCTGGGGTCATCAGCCCCAGCATTTT. Translated, it gives CASGWGLWGHQPQHF.

This clonotype was observed at least ten times. The CDR3 here is CASSTTEYEQYF. DNA for the CDR3: TGTGCCAGCTCAACTACAGAGTACGAGCAGTACTTC. The gene calls are TRBV18 and TRBJ2-7; D call uncertain. This CDR3 is 12 amino acids long. Germline V gene lookup returns CDR1 KGHSH and CDR2 LQKENI. The V end was cut by 5 bases, the J end by 4 bases, with 9 bases between. Supplemented by reference TRBV18 and TRBJ2-7, the full variable domain reads NAGVMQNPRHLVRRRGQEARLRCSPMKGHSHVYWYRQLPEEGLKFMVYLQKENIIDESGMPKERFSAEFPKEGPSILRIQQVVRGDSAAYFCASSTTEYEQYFGPGTRLTVT.

This clonotype has a single count. This could be a read error, since a much larger clone is one nucleotide away. This rearrangement joins TRBV29-1 to TRBJ2-2; TRBD1 aligns across 8 bases. Germline lookup yields CDR1 SQVTM and CDR2 ANQGSEA. The CDR3 has 12 residues. The CDR3, as DNA: TGCAGCGGCGGACAGGGTACCGGGGAGCTGCTTTTT. Residues: CSGGQGTGELLF.

Many counts were recorded for this clonotype. The chain recombines TRBV7-2 with TRBJ2-6; D is undetermined. CDR1 and CDR2 from the germline V gene are SGHTA and FQGNSA. This CDR3 is 14 amino acids long. The V end lost 4 bases, the J end lost 0 bases, and 4 bases lay between the germline ends. The CDR3 DNA reads TGTGCCAGCAGCTCAGACTCTGGGGCCAACGTCCTGACTTTC. It translates to CASSSDSGANVLTF. The full variable domain, in which reference TRBV7-2 and TRBJ2-6 provide the parts outside the CDR3, is GAGVSQSPSNKVTEKGKDVELRCDPISGHTALYWYRQSLGQGLEFLIYFQGNSAPDKSGLPSDRFSAERTGGSVSTLTIQRTQQEDSAVYLCASSSDSGANVLTFGAGSRLTVL.

This clonotype has just a few counts. The chain joins TRBV6-2 or TRBV6-3 to TRBJ1-3; D gene uncertain. Germline V CDR1 and CDR2: MNHEY, SVGEGT. There are 15 residues in the CDR3. Trimming left V 5 bases short and J 2 bases short, with 13 bases between. CDR3 sequence: CASSAGGPPGNTIYF. The CDR3, as DNA: TGTGCCAGCAGTGCAGGCGGACCCCCTGGAAACACCATATATTTT.

This clonotype was detected many times. The chain carries TRBV19 and TRBJ2-3; a weak D match, TRBD2 (7 bases). The V end was cut by 4 bases, the J end by 1 base, with 12 bases between. Looked up from germline, CDR1 is LNHDA and CDR2 is SQIVND (reference sequence). This CDR3 contains 15 residues. Here the CDR3 DNA reads TGTGCCAGTAGTAATTGGGAGGGGGGCACAGATACGCAGTATTTT. This translates into CASSNWEGGTDTQYF.

This clonotype showed up many times. The chain carries TRBV13 and TRBJ2-3, with TRBD2 identical over 7 bases. Germline V gene data show CDR1 as PRHDT and CDR2 as FYEKMQ (reference sequence). The CDR3 is 16 amino acids. The V segment lost 3 bases and the J segment 2 bases; nucleotides outside the gene matches: 8. The CDR3 region has the DNA TGTGCCAGCAGCTTTGCGGCGGGGGAGTCCACAGATACGCAGTATTTT. As protein: CASSFAAGESTDTQYF.

This clonotype was recorded many times. The rearrangement joins TRBV20-1 to TRBJ2-7; D is possibly TRBD2 (5 bases). Between the trimmed V and J ends, which lost 4 bases and 1 base, there was a span of 17 bases. The CDR3 contains 15 residues. Germline V CDR1 and CDR2: DFQATT, SNEGSKA (reference sequence). CDR3 residues: CSAIPEGRPSYEQYF. The DNA of the CDR3 is TGCAGTGCTATCCCCGAGGGCCGCCCATCCTACGAGCAGTACTTC.

V gene TRBV5-1 combines with J gene TRBJ2-5; TRBD2 matches at 11 bases. The junction had 7 bases not matched to a gene; V was cut back by 5 bases and J by 1 base. CDR1 and CDR2 from the germline V gene are SGHRS and YFSETQ. This CDR3 comprises 16 residues. CDR3 bases: TGCGCCAGCAGTCCACCGGGACTAGCGGTCCAAGAGACCCAGTACTTC. Translation gives CASSPPGLAVQETQYF.

This clonotype was observed a handful of times. The chain carries TRBV7-2 and TRBJ1-2; D not resolved. Germline CDR1 is SGHTA and CDR2 is FQGNSA. The CDR3 is 14 residues long. V lost 3 bases and J lost 4, with 12 bases in between. In DNA, the CDR3 is TGTGCCAGCAGCTTTCCGGGCAGCTTCTATGGCTACACCTTC. Amino acids: CASSFPGSFYGYTF.

This CDR3 reads CASSLGHASTDTQYF. In nucleotides, the CDR3 is TGTGCCAGCAGCTTAGGACACGCTAGCACAGATACGCAGTATTTT. The rearrangement joins TRBV7-9 to TRBJ2-3; D gene unclear. The CDR3 runs to 15 residues. Between the trimmed V and J ends, which lost 1 base and 0 bases, there was a span of 8 bases. Germline V gene sequence: CDR1 SEHNR, CDR2 FQNEAQ (reference sequence).

This clonotype was counted only a few times. The V gene is TRBV11-1, the J gene TRBJ2-7, with TRBD2 matching 7 bases. V lost 3 bases, J lost 4 bases, and 6 bases stayed unmatched. The germline CDR1 and CDR2 sequences are SGHAT and FQDESV (reference sequence). The length of the CDR3 is 14 residues. The CDR3: CASSFWASGYEQYF. The CDR3 coding sequence is TGTGCCAGCAGCTTTTGGGCTAGCGGTTACGAGCAGTACTTC.

This clonotype was seen ten or more times. The rearrangement joins TRBV7-2 to TRBJ2-2; D is perhaps TRBD2 (6 bases). The CDR3 runs 17 residues. Trimming stripped 4 bases from V and 7 bases from J, with 22 bases between. Germline CDR1 reads SGHTA; CDR2 reads FQGNSA. CDR3 loop: CASSSQGRPGRGGELFF. DNA for the CDR3: TGTGCCAGCAGCTCCCAGGGCCGGCCGGGGCGGGGCGGGGAGCTGTTTTTT. The whole variable domain, filled in from reference TRBV7-2 and TRBJ2-2, reads GAGVSQSPSNKVTEKGKDVELRCDPISGHTALYWYRQSLGQGLEFLIYFQGNSAPDKSGLPSDRFSAERTGGSVSTLTIQRTQQEDSAVYLCASSSQGRPGRGGELFFGEGSRLTVL.

In this sample, this clonotype turned up a few times. This chain connects TRBV7-2 to TRBJ1-6; 9 bases line up with TRBD1. Germline CDR1 is SGHTA and CDR2 is FQGNSA. The junction had 6 bases not matched to a gene; V was cut back by 5 bases and J by 7 bases. The CDR3 totals 15 residues. CDR3 protein: CASSRTGTGNSPLHF. The CDR3 region has the DNA TGTGCCAGCAGCCGCACCGGGACAGGGAATTCACCCCTCCACTTT.

This clonotype was picked up a small number of times. DNA of the CDR3: TGCAGCGTTCAAAATACCGGGACAGGGCTGACCTACGAGCAGTACTTC. Protein sequence: CSVQNTGTGLTYEQYF. This chain links TRBV29-1 with TRBJ2-7; 9 bases fit TRBD1. Losses at the gene ends were 5 bases for V and 2 bases for J; bases not matched to a gene: 13. CDR3 length: 16 residues. Germline V lookup: CDR1 SQVTM, CDR2 ANQGSEA.

This clonotype came up a few times. The chain links TRBV5-5 to TRBJ2-7; possibly TRBD2 for D (6 bases). This CDR3 spans 13 amino acids. Trimming cost V 0 bases and J 3 bases, with 7 bases left between them. Germline values: CDR1 SGHKS, CDR2 YYEKEE (reference sequence). DNA of the CDR3: TGTGCCAGCAGCTTGGGGGGAGGCTACGAGCAGTACTTC. Its translation is CASSLGGGYEQYF.

This clonotype was recorded at least ten times. The gene calls are TRBV19 and TRBJ2-7; 8 bases line up with TRBD1. The CDR3 extends over 17 amino acids. The trim removed 3 bases at V and 1 base at J, leaving 11 bases unmatched. CDR1 LNHDA and CDR2 SQIVND come from the germline V gene (reference sequence). CDR3 residues: CASSIVLDRGLSYEQYF. The CDR3 DNA reads as TGTGCCAGTAGTATCGTCCTCGACAGGGGTCTTTCCTACGAGCAGTACTTC.

This clonotype was picked up many times. The chain carries TRBV4-2 and TRBJ2-7, with 9 nucleotides matching TRBD1. The CDR3 contains 16 residues. The germline V gene has CDR1 LGHNA and CDR2 YNFKEQ. Trimming removed 4 bases from V and 0 bases from J; junction bases left unmatched: 7. The CDR3 spells CASSPNMGQGSYEQYF. The CDR3 nucleotides are TGTGCCAGCAGCCCGAATATGGGACAGGGCTCCTACGAGCAGTACTTC.

The chain links TRBV6-1 to TRBJ1-1, with unresolved D. The CDR3 contains 15 residues. The germline V gene has CDR1 MNHNS and CDR2 SASEGT. Trimming left V 0 bases short and J 7 bases short, with 15 bases between. CDR3 loop: CASSEALARPVEAFF. The CDR3 bases are TGTGCCAGCAGTGAAGCGTTGGCGCGACCAGTTGAAGCTTTCTTT.

This clonotype was recorded many times. V gene TRBV7-2 combines with J gene TRBJ2-1, with TRBD2 matching 8 bases. The length of the CDR3 is 14 residues. Germline assignment: CDR1 SGHTA and CDR2 FQGNSA. With V trimmed by 6 bases and J by 4 bases, 5 bases remained unmatched. CDR3 coding DNA: TGTGCCAGCAGAAAGCGGGGGCCATACAATGAGCAGTTCTTC. Translating gives CASRKRGPYNEQFF.

A few counts support this clonotype. J is TRBJ2-1 and V is TRBV28, with no clear D. The V end was cut by 5 bases, the J end by 10 bases, with 12 bases between. Germline V gene data show CDR1 as MDHEN and CDR2 as SYDVKM. This CDR3 region has 12 residues. The CDR3 bases are TGTGCCAGCAGTCCCCCCCACGAGGAGCAGTTCTTC. It specifies CASSPPHEEQFF.

This clonotype was seen repeatedly, ten times or more. The chain uses TRBV28 and TRBJ2-7; TRBD2 matches 7 bases. This CDR3 is 14 amino acids long. The junction had 5 bases not matched to a gene; V was cut back by 3 bases and J by 3 bases. CDR1 is MDHEN, CDR2 SYDVKM, per germline. In nucleotides, the CDR3 is TGTGCCAGCAGTTTGCAGCGGGGCCACTACGAGCAGTACTTC. Translating it yields CASSLQRGHYEQYF.

This clonotype was seen only a few times. The chain recombines TRBV5-5 with TRBJ1-1; D remains ambiguous. The germline V and J ends were trimmed by 4 bases and 2 bases, with 18 bases remaining between them. Germline values: CDR1 SGHKS, CDR2 YYEKEE (reference sequence). The CDR3 extends over 16 amino acids. This chain's CDR3 is CASSPTQIAHNTEAFF. CDR3 bases: TGTGCCAGCAGCCCCACCCAGATAGCCCACAACACTGAAGCTTTCTTT.

This clonotype was found a few times. The gene calls are TRBV29-1 and TRBJ1-2, with 8 positions matching TRBD1. The CDR3 spans 13 residues. The germline gives CDR1 SQVTM, CDR2 ANQGSEA. Unmatched junction bases numbered 4, after V lost 6 bases and J lost 1 base. In nucleotides, the CDR3 is TGCAGCGTGGCAGGGGGCGATAACTATGGCTACACCTTC. It translates to CSVAGGDNYGYTF.

This clonotype was observed many times. The chain has TRBV29-1 and TRBJ1-4; weak D call: TRBD1 (5 bases). CDR1 is SQVTM and CDR2 is ANQGSEA in the germline V gene. With 4 bases removed from V and 5 bases from J, the gap between germline ends came to 8 bases. The CDR3 runs 12 residues. The CDR3 DNA is TGCAGCGTTGGGGACCAAAATGAAAAACTGTTTTTT. As protein: CSVGDQNEKLFF.

This clonotype appeared many times. The rearrangement uses TRBV29-1 and TRBJ2-5; D perhaps matches TRBD1 (5 bases). The V end was cut by 6 bases, the J end by 4 bases, with 12 bases between. CDR1 SQVTM and CDR2 ANQGSEA come from the germline V gene. CDR3 length equals 12 residues. As DNA, the CDR3 is TGCAGCGTCGAGACAGCTCGAGAGACCCAGTACTTC. This translates into CSVETARETQYF.

The rearrangement links TRBV20-1 to TRBJ1-5; D possibly corresponds to TRBD1 (5 bases). V shed 4 bases and J shed 2 bases, with 12 bases lying between them. CDR3 length: 14 residues. Germline V gene data show CDR1 as DFQATT and CDR2 as SNEGSKA (reference sequence). Here the CDR3 DNA reads TGCAGTGCTAACCGGGACTTGGGCAATCAGCCCCAGCATTTT. As protein: CSANRDLGNQPQHF.

This chain uses TRBV28 with TRBJ1-5, with TRBD1 identical over 9 bases. The germline V gene has CDR1 MDHEN and CDR2 SYDVKM. The CDR3 has 16 amino acids. Unmatched junction bases numbered 10, after V lost 4 bases and J lost 6 bases. The CDR3 loop reads CASSSVQGARSQPQHF. The CDR3 DNA reads TGTGCCAGCAGTTCTGTACAGGGGGCAAGGAGTCAGCCCCAGCATTTT.

The chain has TRBV20-1 and TRBJ2-2, with 9 bases aligning to TRBD2. The CDR3 is 15 residues long. V shed 6 bases, J shed 3 bases, and the junction held 8 bases outside the gene matches. The germline V gene encodes CDR1 DFQATT and CDR2 SNEGSKA (reference sequence). CDR3 in amino acids: CSADGTSRDTGELFF. The CDR3, as DNA: TGCAGTGCCGATGGGACTAGCAGAGACACCGGGGAGCTGTTTTTT.